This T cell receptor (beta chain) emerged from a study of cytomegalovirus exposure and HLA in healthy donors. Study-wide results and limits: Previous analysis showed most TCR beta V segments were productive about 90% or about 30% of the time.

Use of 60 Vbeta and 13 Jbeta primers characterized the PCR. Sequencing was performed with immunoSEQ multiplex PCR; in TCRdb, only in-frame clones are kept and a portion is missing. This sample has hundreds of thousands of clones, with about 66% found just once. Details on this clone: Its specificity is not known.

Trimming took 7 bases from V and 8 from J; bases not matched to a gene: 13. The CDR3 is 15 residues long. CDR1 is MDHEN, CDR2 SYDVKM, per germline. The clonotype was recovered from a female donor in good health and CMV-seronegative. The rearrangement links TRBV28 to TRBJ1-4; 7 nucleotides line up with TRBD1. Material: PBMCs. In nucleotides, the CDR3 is TGTGCCAGCATCGGGGGGGGGACAGCAAGGGAAAAACTGTTTTTT. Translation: CASIGGGTAREKLFF. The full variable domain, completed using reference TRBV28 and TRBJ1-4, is DVKVTQSSRYLVKRTGEKVFLECVQDMDHENMFWYRQDPGLGLRLIYFSYDVKMKEKGDIPEGYSVSREKKERFSLILESASTNQTSMYLCASIGGGTAREKLFFGSGTQLSVL.